This T cell receptor beta chain was sequenced in a study of shared clonotypes between healthy human individuals. Nashville, Tennessee was home to all donors, each a Caucasian adult. Naive CD45RA+ and memory CD45RA-negative subsets were split from CD4+ cells. On this clone: As yet, its antigen is unknown.

General study results and limits: The donor pool, a small one, limited the genetic and exposure-history diversity represented.

The V gene's germline CDR1 is SGHVS and CDR2 FQNEAQ. The CDR3 spans 13 residues. The V and J ends lost 1 base and 5 bases respectively, with 8 bases between them. Authors' analysis steps: Junction-only sequences produced by ImmunoSEQ had no quality scores, so filtering differed. Generated by immunoSEQ multiplex PCR, the TCRdb table keeps only in-frame clones and is missing some. That table gives V, J and clone size, and the DNA gave D and trimming. The top ten hold roughly 0.13% of the sample, which has millions of clones, 85% to 95% seen once. This TCR came from a man aged 18 to 29 in good health. This chain uses TRBV7-8 with TRBJ2-5; no clear D gene. The sample comprised naive CD4+ T cells sorted from blood. Subset indicated: CD45RA+ positively selected. In nucleotides, the CDR3 is TGTGCCAGCAGCTTAGGACTGATGGAGACCCAGTACTTC. Its protein product is CASSLGLMETQYF.